This T cell receptor (beta chain) was profiled in a study of blood T cell repertoires in COVID-19. Study details: Italy, Spain and the United States were the sources of the convalescent and acute COVID-19 samples.

Germline V CDR1 and CDR2: SGHDT, YYEEEE. The CDR3 is 15 residues long. V dropped 4 bases and J dropped 1 base, with 11 bases sitting between them. In the study's own analysis: Counts of nucleated cells, estimated from reference gene primer amplification, were obtained. Only in-frame clones appear in the TCRdb table, and some are missing; sequencing was by immunoSEQ multiplex PCR. V and J calls and clone size are copied from that table; D and trimming were computed from the DNA. The table includes 250,000 or so clones, roughly 84% detected once. Study members were between about 18 and 100 years old and lived in 20 to 30 US regions. Cohorts were assigned according to the clinical history that participants reported.

This TCR derives from a woman aged 45-60 years who had been exposed to COVID-19. V gene TRBV5-6 combines with J gene TRBJ2-2; maybe TRBD1 (6 bases). Sequenced sample: PBMCs or T cells enriched from blood (not recorded which). The CDR3 nucleotides read TGTGCCAGCAGCCCCCTGACAGGGAACACCGGGGAGCTGTTTTTT. Its protein is CASSPLTGNTGELFF.